These 32 T cell receptor beta chains originate from one sample sequenced in a study of blood T cell repertoires in COVID-19. Here immunoSEQ multiplex PCR was the method, and the copy in TCRdb shows in-frame clones only, minus some. This table has approximately 110,000 clones, about four fifths appearing once. Sequencing used peripheral blood. The origin of the receptors is a woman in her 70s with acute or convalescent COVID-19.

V gene TRBV28 combines with J gene TRBJ1-2; 8 bases agree with TRBD1. Germline V CDR1 and CDR2: MDHEN, SYDVKM. J lost 2 bases, V lost 10 bases, and 9 bases had no gene match. The CDR3 is 14 residues long. The DNA for the CDR3 is TGTGCCACCCTGATGGACAGGGTCAACTATGGCTACACCTTC. Translation: CATLMDRVNYGYTF.

The chain links TRBV7-8 to TRBJ2-5, with 8 positions matching TRBD1. The V gene end was trimmed by 6 bases and the J gene end by 5 bases; junction bases not matched to a gene: 11. Germline V gene data show CDR1 as SGHVS and CDR2 as FQNEAQ. This CDR3 is built from 15 residues. CDR3 in DNA: TGTGCCAGCAGACTCGACAGGGGAGTTTGGGAGACCCAGTACTTC. Translating it yields CASRLDRGVWETQYF.

V usage is TRBV11-2 and J usage is TRBJ2-7; TRBD2 aligns across 11 bases. Germline lookup yields CDR1 SGHAT and CDR2 FQNNGV. V trimming: 5 bases; J trimming: 4 bases; junction bases outside the gene matches: 4. The length of the CDR3 is 14 residues. The CDR3 nucleotides are TGTGCCAGCAGCAGAGGGACTAGCGGATACGAGCAGTACTTC. Residues: CASSRGTSGYEQYF.

The V gene is TRBV7-8, the J gene TRBJ1-2; unclear D gene. This CDR3 contains 14 residues. Trimming took off 0 bases at V and 4 bases at J, with 9 bases between the two ends. Germline lookup yields CDR1 SGHVS and CDR2 FQNEAQ. In DNA form, the CDR3 reads TGTGCCAGCAGCTTAGCGCCGGGAGCCTATGGCTACACCTTC. Translation gives CASSLAPGAYGYTF.

As to this clone: An end of the junction does not agree with germline; a read error may underlie this. The V call is TRBV7-7, the J call TRBJ2-5; possibly TRBD2 for D (7 bases). The CDR3 extends over 14 amino acids. CDR1 is SSHAT, CDR2 FNYEAQ, per germline (reference sequence). Here the CDR3 DNA reads TGTGCTAGCAGCTCTTCGGGGGGCAGGGAGACCCAGTACTTC. Its protein product is CASSSSGGRETQYF.

The rearrangement joins TRBV9 to TRBJ2-1, with 12 bases that match TRBD2. This CDR3 is 16 amino acids long. Germline values: CDR1 SGDLS, CDR2 YYNGEE. J lost 5 bases, V lost 4 bases, and 7 bases had no gene match. The CDR3 nucleotides read TGTGCCAGCAGCCGACGACTAGCGGGAGCCCACAATGAGCAGTTCTTC. Its protein is CASSRRLAGAHNEQFF.

The chain couples TRBV28 to TRBJ2-3; D gene ambiguous. With 3 bases removed from V and 3 bases from J, the gap between germline ends came to 7 bases. Germline CDR1 is MDHEN and CDR2 is SYDVKM. The CDR3 extends over 13 amino acids. CDR3: CASSFPQTDTQYF. CDR3 nucleotides: TGTGCCAGCAGTTTTCCCCAGACAGATACGCAGTATTTT.

The V gene is TRBV6-2 or TRBV6-3, the J gene TRBJ2-7; possible D gene TRBD2, 5 bases. This CDR3 has 15 residues. Trimming left V 5 bases short and J 7 bases short, with 21 bases between. The germline CDR1 and CDR2 sequences are MNHEY and SVGEGT. Here the CDR3 DNA reads TGTGCCAGCAGTCTCCTGTTGACCGACTACGTGGAGCAGTACTTC. It codes for CASSLLLTDYVEQYF.

The chain is built from TRBV4-1 and TRBJ1-2, with D possibly matching TRBD1 (6 bases). There are 14 residues in the CDR3. V was pared by 1 base and J by 5 bases, with 11 bases between. Germline CDR1 and CDR2: MGHRA and YSYEKL. CDR3 nucleotide sequence: TGCGCCAGCAGCCAAGCCGGGACACAGTATGGCTACACCTTC. Translation gives CASSQAGTQYGYTF.

The chain couples TRBV27 to TRBJ1-6, with a tentative D call TRBD1 (5 bases). V lost 4 bases and J 10 bases, leaving 14 bases between the germline ends. From germline, CDR1 is MNHEY and CDR2 SMNVEV (reference sequence). There are 14 residues in the CDR3. The CDR3 DNA reads as TGTGCCAGCAGTTCCCCCGGGGGTTCATCACCCCTCCACTTT. It specifies CASSSPGGSSPLHF.

This clone came up a few times. The chain employs TRBV19 and TRBJ1-5; the D is unclear. CDR3 length equals 15 residues. The germline CDR1 and CDR2 sequences are LNHDA and SQIVND (reference sequence). Trimming shortened V by 6 bases and J by 2 bases, and 14 bases separated the two germline ends. The CDR3 DNA follows: TGTGCCAGTAGCGGGGTAGCGGAGGGCAATCAGCCCCAGCATTTT. Its translation is CASSGVAEGNQPQHF.

This CDR3 is CASSYGGQGSEKLFF. The DNA of the CDR3 is TGTGCCAGCAGTTACGGAGGACAGGGGTCTGAAAAACTGTTTTTT. V gene TRBV6-2 or TRBV6-3 combines with J gene TRBJ1-4, with TRBD1 identical over 9 bases. Germline lookup yields CDR1 MNHEY and CDR2 SVGEGT. J lost 7 bases, V lost 2 bases, and 5 bases had no gene match. This CDR3 region has 15 residues.

The chain combines TRBV4-2 with TRBJ1-6; no clear D. Trimming cost V 2 bases and J 5 bases, with 4 bases left between them. Germline CDR1 LGHNA, CDR2 YNFKEQ. This CDR3 has 13 residues. The CDR3 sequence is CASSQLNNSPLHF. CDR3 sequence (DNA): TGTGCCAGCAGCCAATTAAATAATTCACCCCTCCACTTT.

This rearrangement joins TRBV3-1 (or the pseudogene TRBV3-2) to TRBJ2-3; 9 bases agree with TRBD2. In germline, CDR1 is LGHDT, CDR2 YNNKEL (reference sequence). The CDR3 is made up of 15 amino acids. Unmatched junction bases numbered 5, after V lost 1 base and J lost 6 bases. The chain's CDR3 is CASSQGTSDVDTQYF. The CDR3 nucleotides are TGTGCCAGCAGCCAAGGGACTAGCGACGTCGATACGCAGTATTTT.

The J gene is TRBJ2-5, the V gene TRBV11-2, with 7 bases fitting TRBD2. From germline, CDR1 is SGHAT and CDR2 FQNNGV. V lost 5 bases, J lost 2 bases, and 5 bases stayed unmatched. The length of the CDR3 is 14 residues. Here the CDR3 reads CASSPLGGQETQYF. CDR3 nucleotides: TGTGCCAGCAGCCCCCTCGGGGGGCAAGAGACCCAGTACTTC.

The chain employs TRBV9 and TRBJ2-7; 7 bases fit TRBD1. This CDR3 has 15 amino acids. The germline V gene has CDR1 SGDLS and CDR2 YYNGEE. Trimming took 4 bases from V and 4 from J; bases not matched to a gene: 11. For the CDR3, the DNA is TGTGCCAGCAGCCCGTCGACAGGGAGCGGTTACGAGCAGTACTTC. Its protein product is CASSPSTGSGYEQYF.

The count of this clone is one. The genes are TRBV12-3 or TRBV12-4 and TRBJ1-1; TRBD1 matches 7 bases. The CDR3 totals 13 residues. The J segment lost 3 bases and the V segment lost 4 bases, leaving 2 bases of the junction unmatched. CDR3 nucleotides: TGTGCCAGCAGTTATACAGGGGACACTGAAGCTTTCTTT. As protein: CASSYTGDTEAFF.

The rearrangement links TRBV15 to TRBJ1-1; D gene ambiguous. V lost 1 base and J lost 5, with 8 bases in between. The CDR3 has 13 amino acids. Germline V gene lookup returns CDR1 LNHNV and CDR2 YYDKDF (reference sequence). In nucleotides, the CDR3 is TGTGCCACCAGCAGAGGAGCATGGACTGAAGCTTTCTTT. Translation gives CATSRGAWTEAFF.

CDR3 in DNA: TGTGCCATCAGTGAGTCTTACTATCGGGGCTCGGCCGCGGGGAGCACAGATACGCAGTATTTT. Its translation is CAISESYYRGSAAGSTDTQYF. V is TRBV10-3 and J is TRBJ2-3, with D possibly matching TRBD2 (6 bases). Deletions cut 0 bases from V and 0 bases from J, with 25 bases between. Looked up from germline, CDR1 is ENHRY and CDR2 is SYGVKD. The CDR3 contains 21 residues.

V and J are TRBV6-2 or TRBV6-3 and TRBJ2-1, with 8 bases fitting TRBD2. The germline V gene encodes CDR1 MNHEY and CDR2 SVGEGT. The CDR3 is 15 amino acids. Trimming at V came to 6 bases and at J to 8 bases, leaving 12 bases not matched to a gene. The DNA of the CDR3 is TGTGCCAGCAGCCATAGCGGGGCCCCCTTGGATGAGCAGTTCTTC. Protein product: CASSHSGAPLDEQFF.

Only a few counts were recorded for this clone. This chain connects TRBV20-1 to TRBJ2-7, with a possible D match to TRBD2 (5 bases). This CDR3 is built from 14 residues. The V and J ends lost 3 bases and 0 bases respectively, with 12 bases between them. Germline-derived CDR1 and CDR2 are DFQATT and SNEGSKA (reference sequence). The CDR3 spells CSASSPGISYEQYF. CDR3 bases: TGCAGTGCTAGTTCCCCGGGGATCTCCTACGAGCAGTACTTC.

This clone appeared once. The chain joins TRBV27 to TRBJ1-5, with 7 bases matching TRBD1. The CDR3 extends over 13 amino acids. V lost 5 bases and J lost 13; bases outside the gene matches: 11. Germline V gene lookup returns CDR1 MNHEY and CDR2 SMNVEV (reference sequence). The CDR3 DNA follows: TGTGCCAGCAGTACCCATCGGGACAGTTGGCAGCATTTT. As protein: CASSTHRDSWQHF.

The chain links TRBV20-1 to TRBJ1-1, with TRBD1 matching 7 bases. After removal of 6 bases from V and 8 bases from J, the junction contained 6 bases not matched to a gene. The CDR3 covers 11 residues. Germline V gives CDR1 DFQATT, CDR2 SNEGSKA (reference sequence). CDR3 DNA: TGCAGTGCAGCTGGACAGGAGGAAGCTTTCTTT. It codes for CSAAGQEEAFF.

The V call is TRBV10-3, the J call TRBJ2-5; 9 positions match TRBD1. The germline CDR1 and CDR2 sequences are ENHRY and SYGVKD. The CDR3 is 16 amino acids. The V segment lost 4 bases and the J segment 2 bases; nucleotides outside the gene matches: 8. The CDR3 loop reads CAISAHSGTGQETQYF. In DNA form, the CDR3 reads TGTGCCATCAGTGCACACTCCGGGACAGGGCAAGAGACCCAGTACTTC.

The chain joins TRBV19 to TRBJ2-7, with 10 bases that match TRBD1. Trimming removed 2 bases from V and 3 bases from J; junction bases left unmatched: 4. The CDR3 runs to 15 residues. Per the germline V gene, CDR1 is LNHDA and CDR2 is SQIVND (reference sequence). The CDR3 protein is CASSIKRDRGYEQYF. The CDR3 nucleotides are TGTGCCAGTAGTATAAAAAGGGACAGGGGCTACGAGCAGTACTTC.

The V call is TRBV18, the J call TRBJ1-1, with D maybe TRBD1 (5 bases). V lost 2 bases, J lost 4 bases, and 14 bases lay in between. Germline V lookup: CDR1 KGHSH, CDR2 LQKENI. The CDR3 extends over 15 amino acids. CDR3 sequence: CASSPLSRGTTEAFF. Written as DNA, the CDR3 is TGTGCCAGCTCACCATTAAGTAGGGGTACCACTGAAGCTTTCTTT. The whole variable domain, remainder taken from reference TRBV18 and TRBJ1-1, is NAGVMQNPRHLVRRRGQEARLRCSPMKGHSHVYWYRQLPEEGLKFMVYLQKENIIDESGMPKERFSAEFPKEGPSILRIQQVVRGDSAAYFCASSPLSRGTTEAFFGQGTRLTVV.

V and J are TRBV28 and TRBJ2-6; no firm D call. The V gene's germline CDR1 is MDHEN and CDR2 SYDVKM. The CDR3 sequence is 16 residues long. V dropped 4 bases and J dropped 0 bases, with 10 bases sitting between them. CDR3 nucleotides: TGTGCCAGCAGTTCCCTTTCGGGCTCTGGGGCCAACGTCCTGACTTTC. Its translation is CASSSLSGSGANVLTF.

This clone was counted a few times. V and J are TRBV19 and TRBJ1-5; D call uncertain. The CDR3 sequence is 15 residues long. V shed 5 bases and J shed 0 bases, with 11 bases lying between them. In germline, CDR1 is LNHDA, CDR2 SQIVND (reference sequence). This chain's CDR3 is CASSSARYSNQPQHF. As DNA, the CDR3 is TGTGCCAGTAGTTCAGCGCGTTATAGCAATCAGCCCCAGCATTTT.

This chain links TRBV5-1 with TRBJ2-4; tentative D call: TRBD2 (6 bases). The V end was cut by 0 bases, the J end by 0 bases, with 10 bases between. Germline V gene lookup returns CDR1 SGHRS and CDR2 YFSETQ. The CDR3 covers 16 residues. The CDR3 here is CASSLVGGLAKNIQYF. Written as DNA, the CDR3 is TGCGCCAGCAGCTTGGTTGGGGGACTAGCCAAAAACATTCAGTACTTC.

The chain recombines TRBV19 with TRBJ2-7; 10 bases line up with TRBD1. CDR1 and CDR2 (germline): LNHDA, SQIVND (reference sequence). This CDR3 is 16 amino acids long. With 6 bases clipped from V and 4 bases from J, the junction kept 12 bases outside the gene matches. CDR3 in amino acids: CASSRTGTGEGYEQYF. The DNA of the CDR3 is TGTGCCAGTAGCCGAACCGGGACAGGGGAGGGGTACGAGCAGTACTTC. The full variable domain, completed using reference TRBV19 and TRBJ2-7, is DGGITQSPKYLFRKEGQNVTLSCEQNLNHDAMYWYRQDPGQGLRLIYYSQIVNDFQKGDIAEGYSVSREKKESFPLTVTSAQKNPTAFYLCASSRTGTGEGYEQYFGPGTRLTVT.

This clone was seen more than once but under ten times. The chain carries TRBV19 and TRBJ2-7; 10 positions match TRBD2. The CDR3 is 15 residues long. Looked up from germline, CDR1 is LNHDA and CDR2 is SQIVND (reference sequence). The ends lost 9 bases at V and 0 bases at J; junction bases unmatched: 8. The CDR3 DNA sequence: TGTGCCAGCTCCCCCCAGCGGGGGGGCTCCTACGAGCAGTACTTC. Residues: CASSPQRGGSYEQYF.

This clone appeared once. V gene TRBV28 combines with J gene TRBJ1-2; 7 bases align to TRBD1. The CDR3 covers 14 residues. The V segment lost 6 bases and the J segment 8 bases; nucleotides outside the gene matches: 12. Germline lookup yields CDR1 MDHEN and CDR2 SYDVKM. The CDR3 reads CASRATGEVEGYTF. In DNA, the CDR3 is TGTGCCAGCAGGGCTACAGGGGAGGTTGAGGGCTACACCTTC.